This TCR beta chain was found in a study of cytomegalovirus exposure and HLA in healthy donors. Findings of the study overall: Roughly uniform sequencing depth across donors was assumed, possibly incorrectly. A further, later analysis showed that HLA-associated TCR beta chains (compared with equally common others) were more clonally expanded. Among donors in an Asian-associated ancestry cluster, a later analysis reportedly found fewer N-insertions than the roughly 700-donor mean.

The germline V gene encodes CDR1 SNHLY and CDR2 FYNNEI. The CDR3 runs to 15 residues. V was shortened by 2 bases and J by 4 bases, with 12 bases between the two germline ends. Primers for the PCR totalled 60 Vbeta and 13 Jbeta. The repertoire was sequenced with immunoSEQ multiplex PCR; TCRdb's copy has only in-frame clones and lacks some. The table records some 120,000 clones, roughly four fifths of them present only once. On this clone: The antigen remains undetermined.

The V call is TRBV2, the J call TRBJ2-1; D not resolved. This sequence was found in a woman between 18 and 30 years old in good health and CMV-seronegative. The material sequenced was PBMCs. The CDR3 nucleotides read TGTGCCAGCAGTGAACCTGGGCTTCGGTACAATGAGCAGTTCTTC. This encodes CASSEPGLRYNEQFF.